The next 18 T cell receptor beta chains were all read from a single sample in a study of beta chain features in type 1 diabetes. The antigens these receptors bind are not known. Expressed TCRB transcripts were sequenced, since all the RNA that had been isolated was reverse transcribed. Generated by immunoSEQ multiplex PCR, the TCRdb table keeps only in-frame clones and is missing some. The sample lists some 290,000 clones; roughly an eighth were seen once. Notes on the study in general: Moderate yet significant TCRB CDR3 shortening was seen in Type 1 diabetes patients in all four CD4+ subsets.

Sequenced: naive CD4+ T cells from blood. These TCRs come from a man aged 30 to 39 with type 1 diabetes.

The rearrangement links TRBV5-1 to TRBJ2-1, with D perhaps matching TRBD2 (5 bases). CDR3 length: 14 residues. Between the trimmed V and J ends, which lost 1 base and 7 bases, there was a span of 12 bases. Germline loops: CDR1 SGHRS, CDR2 YFSETQ. CDR3 DNA: TGCGCCAGCAGCTTGCTCCCTAGCAAGAATGAGCAGTTCTTC. The encoded protein is CASSLLPSKNEQFF.

The chain joins TRBV28 to TRBJ2-7; TRBD2 is a possible D gene (6 bases). Germline CDR1 is MDHEN and CDR2 is SYDVKM. The CDR3 loop spans 16 amino acids. Trimming shortened V by 5 bases and J by 0 bases, and 17 bases separated the two germline ends. The CDR3 region has the DNA TGTGCCAGCAGTCACAAACGGGAGTCAAGCTCCTACGAGCAGTACTTC. This translates into CASSHKRESSSYEQYF.

The rearrangement links TRBV9 to TRBJ2-3; 9 positions agree with TRBD2. V lost 0 bases to trimming and J lost 6 bases; unmatched junction nucleotides: 2. Germline-derived CDR1 and CDR2 are SGDLS and YYNGEE. This CDR3 has 14 residues. The CDR3 DNA sequence: TGTGCCAGCAGCGTAGGCGGGAGGGCCGATACGCAGTATTTT. Translating it yields CASSVGGRADTQYF.

The rearrangement joins TRBV5-1 to TRBJ2-1; 7 bases are shared with TRBD1. With V trimmed by 3 bases and J by 0 bases, 6 bases remained unmatched. The CDR3 contains 16 residues. The germline V gene has CDR1 SGHRS and CDR2 YFSETQ. CDR3 amino acids: CASSSSGQTSYNEQFF. Written as DNA, the CDR3 is TGCGCCAGCAGCTCCTCGGGACAGACCTCCTACAATGAGCAGTTCTTC. Variable domain in full (rest from reference TRBV5-1 and TRBJ2-1): KAGVTQTPRYLIKTRGQQVTLSCSPISGHRSVSWYQQTPGQGLQFLFEYFSETQRNKGNFPGRFSGRQFSNSRSEMNVSTLELGDSALYLCASSSSGQTSYNEQFFGPGTRLTVL.

This clone was counted only a few times. The V gene is TRBV5-1, the J gene TRBJ2-1, with D possibly matching TRBD2 (6 bases). The CDR3 length is 14 residues. V dropped 2 bases and J dropped 5 bases, with 11 bases sitting between them. The germline gives CDR1 SGHRS, CDR2 YFSETQ. CDR3 nucleotide sequence: TGCGCCAGCAGCTTCCTCGGGGGAGACAATGAGCAGTTCTTC. Amino acid sequence: CASSFLGGDNEQFF.

The CDR3 bases are TGTGCCAGCTCACCACCGTCCCAGGGTTACAATGAGCAGTTCTTC. This gives the protein CASSPPSQGYNEQFF. The chain recombines TRBV18 with TRBJ2-1, with D possibly TRBD1 on 5 matching bases. The V gene lost 0 bases and the J gene lost 4 bases, with 10 bases spanning the gap. The CDR3 contains 15 residues. CDR1 and CDR2 (germline): KGHSH, LQKENI.

This chain connects TRBV11-3 to TRBJ2-1; 7 bases fit TRBD2. V was clipped by 3 bases and J by 0 bases; unmatched bases: 5. The CDR3 sequence is 16 residues long. From germline, CDR1 is SGHNT and CDR2 YENEEA. The CDR3 here is CASSFGRESSYNEQFF. The CDR3 nucleotides are TGTGCCAGCAGCTTTGGGCGGGAGAGCTCCTACAATGAGCAGTTCTTC.

The sample holds a few counts of this clone. The chain joins TRBV6-4 to TRBJ1-4, with a weak D call TRBD1 (6 bases). Germline V gene lookup returns CDR1 MRHNA and CDR2 SNTAGT. CDR3 length: 13 residues. Trimming took off 5 bases at V and 10 bases at J, with 14 bases between the two ends. The CDR3 loop reads CASSTGPGGKLFF. Here the CDR3 DNA reads TGTGCCAGCAGTACAGGGCCGGGGGGAAAACTGTTTTTT.

This clone was observed a handful of times. The chain links TRBV7-9 to TRBJ2-2; 10 bases map to TRBD2. CDR3 length equals 15 residues. CDR1 and CDR2 (germline): SEHNR, FQNEAQ (reference sequence). With 4 bases clipped from V and 4 bases from J, the junction kept 3 bases outside the gene matches. Here the CDR3 reads CASSSRLAGTGELFF. The DNA of the CDR3 is TGTGCCAGCAGCTCTCGACTAGCGGGCACCGGGGAGCTGTTTTTT.

The chain employs TRBV5-6 and TRBJ2-1; possible D gene TRBD1, 7 bases. This CDR3 region has 14 residues. Germline CDR1 is SGHDT and CDR2 is YYEEEE. Trimming shortened V by 0 bases and J by 8 bases, and 12 bases separated the two germline ends. The CDR3 loop is CASSLESRGDEQFF. The CDR3 nucleotides are TGTGCCAGCAGCTTGGAATCCAGGGGGGATGAGCAGTTCTTC.

There are a few counts of this clone. The rearrangement uses TRBV5-4 and TRBJ2-5; 9 bases match TRBD2. The CDR3 has 16 amino acids. The germline V gene encodes CDR1 SGHNT and CDR2 YYREEE (reference sequence). Trimming took 4 bases from V and 0 from J; bases not matched to a gene: 7. CDR3 amino acids: CASSPSAGGYQETQYF. As DNA, the CDR3 is TGTGCCAGCAGCCCCTCAGCGGGAGGCTACCAAGAGACCCAGTACTTC.

This clone was seen more than once but under ten times. V usage is TRBV6-1 and J usage is TRBJ2-1, with TRBD2 matching 10 bases. There are 19 residues in the CDR3. CDR1 is MNHNS and CDR2 is SASEGT in the germline V gene. Trimming removed 1 base from V and 2 bases from J; junction bases left unmatched: 11. The CDR3 spells CASSEGVLAGYNTYNEQFF. The CDR3 DNA reads as TGTGCCAGCAGTGAAGGCGTACTAGCGGGATATAACACCTACAATGAGCAGTTCTTC.

This clone was picked up a small number of times. The same CDR3 also results from other DNA sequences found in this sample. The genes are TRBV28 and TRBJ1-1; 8 bases are a match to TRBD1. V trimming: 5 bases; J trimming: 3 bases; junction bases outside the gene matches: 5. Germline CDR1 is MDHEN and CDR2 is SYDVKM. This CDR3 region has 14 residues. The CDR3 region has the DNA TGTGCCAGCAGTCCCGGACAGGGCCACACTGAAGCTTTCTTT. As protein: CASSPGQGHTEAFF.

This chain uses TRBV11-2 with TRBJ2-7; 9 bases map to TRBD1. The CDR3 has 14 amino acids. Germline CDR1 reads SGHAT; CDR2 reads FQNNGV. The V segment lost 3 bases and the J segment 4 bases; nucleotides outside the gene matches: 4. The CDR3 sequence: CASSFGTGPYEQYF. The CDR3 nucleotides are TGTGCCAGCAGCTTCGGGACAGGGCCATACGAGCAGTACTTC.

This clone was recorded a few times. This chain uses TRBV7-3 with TRBJ2-1; D might be TRBD2 (7 bases). This CDR3 is 16 amino acids long. The germline CDR1 and CDR2 sequences are SGHTA and FQGTGA. V was clipped by 1 base and J by 0 bases, with 10 bases between them. DNA for the CDR3: TGTGCCAGCAGCTTAAGGGGGGGCTACTCCTACAATGAGCAGTTCTTC. It encodes CASSLRGGYSYNEQFF.

In this sample, this clone turned up a few times. The chain carries TRBV9 and TRBJ2-5, with a weak D call TRBD1 (6 bases). In germline, CDR1 is SGDLS, CDR2 YYNGEE. The ends were cut back, 6 bases at V and 1 base at J, with 10 bases in the middle. The CDR3 has 13 residues. This CDR3 is CASNGQPQETQYF. The CDR3 DNA reads TGTGCCAGCAACGGACAGCCCCAAGAGACCCAGTACTTC. The full variable domain, its missing parts supplied by reference TRBV9 and TRBJ2-5, is DSGVTQTPKHLITATGQRVTLRCSPRSGDLSVYWYQQSLDQGLQFLIQYYNGEERAKGNILERFSAQQFPDLHSELNLSSLELGDSALYFCASNGQPQETQYFGPGTRLLVL.

The chain combines TRBV15 with TRBJ2-1; a possible D gene is TRBD1 (6 bases). Between the trimmed V and J ends, which lost 0 bases and 5 bases, there was a span of 17 bases. This CDR3 contains 17 residues. The V gene's germline CDR1 is LNHNV and CDR2 YYDKDF (reference sequence). CDR3 sequence: CATSRDKQGIGDNEQFF. CDR3 DNA sequence: TGTGCCACCAGCAGAGATAAACAGGGTATAGGCGACAATGAGCAGTTCTTC.

This clone appeared a few times. This chain connects TRBV4-3 to TRBJ2-1; TRBD2 might be the D (5 bases). Per germline, CDR1 LGHNA and CDR2 YSLEER. The CDR3 covers 15 residues. The V end lost 3 bases, the J end lost 0 bases, and 9 bases lay between the germline ends. This CDR3 reads CASSHSGSSYNEQFF. The CDR3 DNA follows: TGCGCCAGCAGCCATTCGGGGAGCTCCTACAATGAGCAGTTCTTC.